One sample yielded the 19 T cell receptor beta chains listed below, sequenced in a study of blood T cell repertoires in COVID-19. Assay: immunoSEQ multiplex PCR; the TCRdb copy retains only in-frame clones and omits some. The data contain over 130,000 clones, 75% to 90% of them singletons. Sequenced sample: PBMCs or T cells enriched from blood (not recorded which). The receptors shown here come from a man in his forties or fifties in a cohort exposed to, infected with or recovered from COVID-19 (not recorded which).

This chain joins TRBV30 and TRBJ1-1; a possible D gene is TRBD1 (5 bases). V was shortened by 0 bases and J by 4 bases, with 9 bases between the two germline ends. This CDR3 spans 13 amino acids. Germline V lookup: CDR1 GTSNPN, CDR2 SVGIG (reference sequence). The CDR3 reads CAWSVRGTTEAFF. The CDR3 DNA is TGTGCCTGGAGTGTACGGGGGACCACTGAAGCTTTCTTT.

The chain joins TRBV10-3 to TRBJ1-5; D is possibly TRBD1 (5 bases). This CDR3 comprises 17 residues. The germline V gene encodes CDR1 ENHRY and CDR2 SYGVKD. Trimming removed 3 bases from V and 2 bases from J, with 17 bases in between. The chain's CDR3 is CAISEGGAGPGNQPQHF. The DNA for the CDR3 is TGTGCCATCAGTGAAGGAGGGGCAGGGCCTGGCAATCAGCCCCAGCATTTT.

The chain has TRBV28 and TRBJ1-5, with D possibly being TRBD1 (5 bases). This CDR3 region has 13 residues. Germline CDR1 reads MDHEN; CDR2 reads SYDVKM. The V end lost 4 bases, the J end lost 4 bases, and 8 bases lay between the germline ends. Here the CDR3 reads CASSSQANQPQHF. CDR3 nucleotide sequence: TGTGCCAGCAGTTCACAGGCTAATCAGCCCCAGCATTTT.

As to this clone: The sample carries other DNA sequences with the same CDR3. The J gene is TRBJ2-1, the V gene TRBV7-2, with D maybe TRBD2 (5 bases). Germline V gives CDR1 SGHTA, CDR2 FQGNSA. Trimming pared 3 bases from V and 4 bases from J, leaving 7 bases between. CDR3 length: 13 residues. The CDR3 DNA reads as TGTGCCAGCAGCTTGGACTCTTACAATGAGCAGTTCTTC. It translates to CASSLDSYNEQFF.

The CDR3 nucleotides read TGTGCCAGTAGTCCAGAAACGCATACAGGGATGAACACTGAAGCTTTCTTT. Encoded protein: CASSPETHTGMNTEAFF. The chain couples TRBV19 to TRBJ1-1, with D possibly matching TRBD1 (6 bases). The V gene lost 5 bases and the J gene lost 0 bases, with 19 bases spanning the gap. Germline loops: CDR1 LNHDA, CDR2 SQIVND (reference sequence). The CDR3 consists of 17 residues.

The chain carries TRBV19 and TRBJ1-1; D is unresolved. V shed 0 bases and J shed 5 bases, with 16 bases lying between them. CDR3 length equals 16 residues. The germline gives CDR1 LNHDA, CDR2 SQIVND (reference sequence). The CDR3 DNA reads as TGTGCCAGTAGTATAGATCTGACGGGATTGGGGACTGAAGCTTTCTTT. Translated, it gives CASSIDLTGLGTEAFF.

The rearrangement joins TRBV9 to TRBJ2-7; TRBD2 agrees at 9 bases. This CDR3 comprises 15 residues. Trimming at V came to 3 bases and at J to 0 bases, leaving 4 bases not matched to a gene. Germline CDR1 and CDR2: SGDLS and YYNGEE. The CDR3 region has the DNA TGTGCCAGCAGCGAAGCGGGGGGCAGCTCCTACGAGCAGTACTTC. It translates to CASSEAGGSSYEQYF.

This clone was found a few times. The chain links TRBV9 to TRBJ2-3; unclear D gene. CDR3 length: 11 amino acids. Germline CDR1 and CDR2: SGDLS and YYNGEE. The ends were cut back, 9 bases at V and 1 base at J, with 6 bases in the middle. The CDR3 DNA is TGTGCCACCTACGGCACAGATACGCAGTATTTT. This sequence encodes CATYGTDTQYF.

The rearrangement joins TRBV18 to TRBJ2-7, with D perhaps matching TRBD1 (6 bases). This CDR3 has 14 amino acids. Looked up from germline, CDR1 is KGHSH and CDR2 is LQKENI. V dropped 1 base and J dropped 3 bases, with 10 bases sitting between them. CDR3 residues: CASSPQQGVYEQYF. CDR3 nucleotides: TGTGCCAGCTCACCACAACAGGGAGTCTACGAGCAGTACTTC. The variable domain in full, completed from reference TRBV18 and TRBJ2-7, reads NAGVMQNPRHLVRRRGQEARLRCSPMKGHSHVYWYRQLPEEGLKFMVYLQKENIIDESGMPKERFSAEFPKEGPSILRIQQVVRGDSAAYFCASSPQQGVYEQYFGPGTRLTVT.

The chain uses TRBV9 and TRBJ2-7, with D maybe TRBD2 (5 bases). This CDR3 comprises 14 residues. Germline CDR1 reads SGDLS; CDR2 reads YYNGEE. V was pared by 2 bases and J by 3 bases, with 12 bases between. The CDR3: CASSVGGLGYEQYF. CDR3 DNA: TGTGCCAGCAGCGTCGGCGGGCTAGGCTACGAGCAGTACTTC. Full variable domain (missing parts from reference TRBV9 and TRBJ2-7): DSGVTQTPKHLITATGQRVTLRCSPRSGDLSVYWYQQSLDQGLQFLIQYYNGEERAKGNILERFSAQQFPDLHSELNLSSLELGDSALYFCASSVGGLGYEQYFGPGTRLTVT.

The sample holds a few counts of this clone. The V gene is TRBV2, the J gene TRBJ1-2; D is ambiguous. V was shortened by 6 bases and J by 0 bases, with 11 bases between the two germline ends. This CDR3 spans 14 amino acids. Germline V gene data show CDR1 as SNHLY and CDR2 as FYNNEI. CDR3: CASRYSLTNYGYTF. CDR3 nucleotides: TGTGCCAGCAGGTACAGCCTAACTAACTATGGCTACACCTTC. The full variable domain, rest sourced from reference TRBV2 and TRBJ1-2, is EPEVTQTPSHQVTQMGQEVILRCVPISNHLYFYWYRQILGQKVEFLVSFYNNEISEKSEIFDDQFSVERPDGSNFTLKIRSTKLEDSAMYFCASRYSLTNYGYTFGSGTRLTVV.

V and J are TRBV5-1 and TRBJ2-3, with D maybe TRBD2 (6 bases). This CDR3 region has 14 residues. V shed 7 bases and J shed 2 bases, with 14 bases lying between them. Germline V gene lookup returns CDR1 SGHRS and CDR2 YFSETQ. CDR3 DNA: TGCGCCAGCGACGGGGGTGAGCACACAGATACGCAGTATTTT. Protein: CASDGGEHTDTQYF.

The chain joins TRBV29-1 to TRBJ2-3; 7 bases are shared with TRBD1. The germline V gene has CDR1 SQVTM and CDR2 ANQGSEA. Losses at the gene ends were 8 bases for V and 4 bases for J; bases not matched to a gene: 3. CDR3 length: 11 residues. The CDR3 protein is CSHQGADTQYF. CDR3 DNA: TGCAGCCACCAGGGGGCAGATACGCAGTATTTT.

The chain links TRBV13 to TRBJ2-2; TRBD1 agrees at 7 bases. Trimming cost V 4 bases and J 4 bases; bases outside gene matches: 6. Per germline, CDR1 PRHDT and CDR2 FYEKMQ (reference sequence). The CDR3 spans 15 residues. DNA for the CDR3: TGTGCCAGCAGCTGGGGAACAGGGGCCACCGGGGAGCTGTTTTTT. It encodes CASSWGTGATGELFF.

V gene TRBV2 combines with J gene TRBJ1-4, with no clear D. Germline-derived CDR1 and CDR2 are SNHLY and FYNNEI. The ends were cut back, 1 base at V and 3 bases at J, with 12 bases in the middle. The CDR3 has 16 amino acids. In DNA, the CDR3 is TGTGCCAGCAGTGAAGACGAATCCCCGGCTAATGAAAAACTGTTTTTT. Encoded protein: CASSEDESPANEKLFF.

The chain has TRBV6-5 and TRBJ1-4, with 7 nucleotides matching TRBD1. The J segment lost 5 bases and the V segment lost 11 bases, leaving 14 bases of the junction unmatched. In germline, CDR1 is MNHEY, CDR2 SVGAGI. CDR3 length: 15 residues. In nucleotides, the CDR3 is TGTGCCTGCTACCCAGGGACAGCCCTAAATGAAAAACTGTTTTTT. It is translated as CACYPGTALNEKLFF.

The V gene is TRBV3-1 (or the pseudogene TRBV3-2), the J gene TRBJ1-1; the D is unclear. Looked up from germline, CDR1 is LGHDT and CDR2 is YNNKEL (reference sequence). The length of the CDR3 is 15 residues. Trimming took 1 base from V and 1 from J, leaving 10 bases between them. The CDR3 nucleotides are TGTGCCAGCAGCCAAGTGAGGCAGTCGAACACTGAAGCTTTCTTT. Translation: CASSQVRQSNTEAFF.

DNA for the CDR3: TGCGCCAGCAGTGTTACGGGGAACACTGAAGCTTTCTTT. Its protein is CASSVTGNTEAFF. The rearrangement joins TRBV10-2 to TRBJ1-1; no clear D. The CDR3 has 13 residues. V lost 4 bases and J lost 1, with 7 bases in between. Looked up from germline, CDR1 is WSHSY and CDR2 is SAAADI.

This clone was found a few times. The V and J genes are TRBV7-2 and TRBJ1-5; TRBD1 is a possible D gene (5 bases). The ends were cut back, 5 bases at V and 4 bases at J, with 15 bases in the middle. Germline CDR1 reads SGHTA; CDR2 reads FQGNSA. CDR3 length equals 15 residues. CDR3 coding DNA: TGTGCCAGCAGCCCCCTCTGGGGGGGAAATCAGCCCCAGCATTTT. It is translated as CASSPLWGGNQPQHF.